One sample yielded the 23 T cell receptor beta chains listed below, sequenced in a study of post-analysis software for immune sequencing data. Prepared libraries of TCR beta cDNA carried unique molecular identifiers. TCRdb passed the PCR reads through MiXCR, listing each CDR3 protein once. Of about 160,000 distinct CDR3 sequences in the sample, 30% to 45% were seen once. The specimen was blood, collected after autologous hematopoietic stem cell transplantation. The receptors stem from a girl between 5 and 17 years old with multiple sclerosis.

This chain uses TRBV7-2 with TRBJ2-3; TRBD2 might be the D (6 bases). V gave up 5 bases and J gave up 2 bases, with 17 bases separating them. Germline loops: CDR1 SGHTA, CDR2 FQGNSA. This CDR3 comprises 16 residues. The CDR3 region has the DNA TGTGCCAGCAGCCGTCGGAGGGCAGGCTACACAGATACGCAGTATTTT. Amino acids: CASSRRRAGYTDTQYF.

The CDR3 region has the DNA TGTGCCAGCAGTCCCCCGGGCAGAAGGAGCGCCGGGGAGCTGTTTTTT. Its protein is CASSPPGRRSAGELFF. This sequence joins TRBV6-5 and TRBJ2-2; D is ambiguous. The CDR3 is 16 residues long. Germline loops: CDR1 MNHEY, CDR2 SVGAGI. Trimming removed 5 bases from V and 6 bases from J, with 19 bases in between.

V and J are TRBV7-2 and TRBJ2-7; D may be TRBD2 (5 bases). Germline V gene lookup returns CDR1 SGHTA and CDR2 FQGNSA. Deletions cut 4 bases from V and 2 bases from J, with 15 bases between. The CDR3 is made up of 15 amino acids. This CDR3 reads CASSSLADQTYEQYF. The CDR3 DNA is TGTGCCAGCAGCTCCCTAGCAGACCAAACCTACGAGCAGTACTTC.

This clonotype appeared a single time. The rearrangement joins TRBV7-9 to TRBJ1-5; 8 bases map to TRBD1. Germline V CDR1 and CDR2: SEHNR, FQNEAQ (reference sequence). V trimming: 2 bases; J trimming: 3 bases; junction bases outside the gene matches: 3. This CDR3 contains 15 residues. In DNA form, the CDR3 reads TGTGCCAGCAGCTTACAGGGGGCCTCCAATCAGCCCCAGCATTTT. It encodes CASSLQGASNQPQHF.

V is TRBV20-1 and J is TRBJ2-3, with D uncertain. The V end lost 1 base, the J end lost 0 bases, and 5 bases lay between the germline ends. CDR1 DFQATT and CDR2 SNEGSKA come from the germline V gene (reference sequence). This CDR3 region has 13 residues. The CDR3: CSARVTSTDTQYF. The CDR3 DNA reads as TGCAGTGCTAGAGTAACGAGCACAGATACGCAGTATTTT.

The J gene is TRBJ2-3, the V gene TRBV28; a possible D gene is TRBD2 (6 bases). V was pared by 3 bases and J by 3 bases, with 22 bases between. CDR1 and CDR2 from the germline V gene are MDHEN and SYDVKM. CDR3 length equals 18 residues. Here the CDR3 DNA reads TGTGCCAGCAGTTTGGGGTCCGCGAAAGGAGGGAGGACAGATACGCAGTATTTT. As protein: CASSLGSAKGGRTDTQYF.

This clonotype has more than one count but fewer than ten. The chain carries TRBV12-3 or TRBV12-4 and TRBJ2-1; D perhaps matches TRBD2 (7 bases). This CDR3 is built from 16 residues. V lost 5 bases, J lost 4 bases, and 18 bases lay in between. The CDR3 region is CASSLQGRVQYNEQFF. CDR3 sequence (DNA): TGTGCCAGCAGTCTCCAGGGGAGGGTTCAGTACAATGAGCAGTTCTTC.

Ten or more counts support this clonotype. The chain has TRBV6-1 and TRBJ2-2; D remains ambiguous. V was cut by 7 bases and J by 4 bases, with 7 bases left in between. Germline V gene sequence: CDR1 MNHNS, CDR2 SASEGT. This CDR3 is built from 12 residues. The CDR3 reads CASIDLTGELFF. The CDR3 DNA follows: TGTGCCAGCATTGACCTCACCGGGGAGCTGTTTTTT.

The chain joins TRBV7-6 to TRBJ2-1; 10 bases are a match to TRBD2. The CDR3 runs to 16 residues. The V gene's germline CDR1 is SGHVS and CDR2 FNYEAQ. The junction had 13 bases not matched to a gene; V was cut back by 6 bases and J by 8 bases. The CDR3 protein is CASSLGGLAGVHEQFF. The CDR3 DNA reads TGTGCCAGCAGTCTAGGAGGGCTAGCGGGAGTCCATGAGCAGTTCTTC.

This clonotype has just a few counts. The chain is built from TRBV4-3 and TRBJ2-1; 7 nucleotides line up with TRBD2. J was trimmed by 8 bases and V by 1 base; bases with no gene match: 8. The CDR3 is 15 amino acids. Germline CDR1 and CDR2: LGHNA and YSLEER. The CDR3, as DNA: TGCGCCAGCAGCCAAGCCGGGGAGGGCCGGGATGAGCAGTTCTTC. This gives the protein CASSQAGEGRDEQFF.

The CDR3 sequence is CASSLGGFDSPLHF. The DNA for the CDR3 is TGTGCCAGCAGCTTAGGCGGCTTTGATTCACCCCTCCACTTT. J is TRBJ1-6 and V is TRBV7-3, with D uncertain. From germline, CDR1 is SGHTA and CDR2 FQGTGA. Trimming shortened V by 2 bases and J by 8 bases, and 10 bases separated the two germline ends. The CDR3 totals 14 residues.

V gene TRBV10-3 combines with J gene TRBJ2-1; the match to TRBD1 covers 7 bases. The CDR3 is 16 amino acids. Germline CDR1 ENHRY, CDR2 SYGVKD. Trimming removed 2 bases from V and 2 bases from J; junction bases left unmatched: 6. The CDR3 loop reads CAISETTGVPYNEQFF. The CDR3, as DNA: TGTGCCATCAGTGAGACCACAGGGGTTCCCTACAATGAGCAGTTCTTC.

Ten or more counts support this clonotype. This chain uses TRBV24-1 with TRBJ2-3; D is uncertain. Germline CDR1 is KGHDR and CDR2 is SFDVKD. The CDR3 consists of 17 residues. The V end was cut by 0 bases, the J end by 3 bases, with 15 bases between. The CDR3 coding sequence is TGTGCCACCAGTGATTTGCCGAATCAAAGGAAAACAGATACGCAGTATTTT. It yields the protein CATSDLPNQRKTDTQYF.

The chain carries TRBV12-3 or TRBV12-4 and TRBJ2-1; no reliable D call. The V end was cut by 1 base, the J end by 0 bases, with 10 bases between. The length of the CDR3 is 16 residues. This chain's CDR3 is CASSLGPTSSYNEQFF. The CDR3 DNA reads TGTGCCAGCAGTTTAGGGCCAACCTCCTCCTACAATGAGCAGTTCTTC.

Only a few counts were recorded for this clonotype. The chain has TRBV20-1 and TRBJ2-1; TRBD2 aligns across 7 bases. J gave up 2 bases and V 6 bases, and 13 bases lay outside the gene matches. The CDR3 is made up of 16 amino acids. CDR1 and CDR2 (germline): DFQATT, SNEGSKA (reference sequence). The CDR3 region is CSAPPTGGTTYNEQFF. The CDR3 region has the DNA TGCAGTGCCCCCCCCACGGGAGGTACCACCTACAATGAGCAGTTCTTC.

The rearrangement links TRBV18 to TRBJ1-4, with 10 bases fitting TRBD1. J was trimmed by 1 base and V by 6 bases; bases with no gene match: 5. Germline V lookup: CDR1 KGHSH, CDR2 LQKENI. This CDR3 comprises 16 residues. CDR3 nucleotide sequence: TGTGCCAGCTCGCCCGGACAGGGGGGAACTAATGAAAAACTGTTTTTT. Protein sequence: CASSPGQGGTNEKLFF. Combining the CDR3 with reference TRBV18 and TRBJ1-4 gives the whole variable domain NAGVMQNPRHLVRRRGQEARLRCSPMKGHSHVYWYRQLPEEGLKFMVYLQKENIIDESGMPKERFSAEFPKEGPSILRIQQVVRGDSAAYFCASSPGQGGTNEKLFFGSGTQLSVL.

This clonotype was seen only a few times. The CDR3 DNA reads as TGTGCCACCAGTGATCGGGCTAGCGGGACCACAGATACGCAGTATTTT. It specifies CATSDRASGTTDTQYF. The J gene is TRBJ2-3, the V gene TRBV24-1; 9 bases fit TRBD2. The CDR3 runs 16 residues. The J segment lost 2 bases and the V segment lost 3 bases, leaving 5 bases of the junction unmatched. Germline CDR1 is KGHDR and CDR2 is SFDVKD.

The V call is TRBV5-1, the J call TRBJ2-5; the D gene is possibly TRBD1 (5 bases). This CDR3 has 17 amino acids. Germline lookup yields CDR1 SGHRS and CDR2 YFSETQ. Trimming took 0 bases from V and 1 from J, leaving 16 bases between them. The CDR3 loop is CASSLEGHDPIQETQYF. Written as DNA, the CDR3 is TGCGCCAGCAGCTTGGAGGGGCACGATCCAATCCAAGAGACCCAGTACTTC.

The chain carries TRBV10-3 and TRBJ2-1, with TRBD1 matching over 11 bases. V trimming: 4 bases; J trimming: 4 bases; junction bases outside the gene matches: 3. Germline V gene sequence: CDR1 ENHRY, CDR2 SYGVKD. CDR3 length: 15 residues. CDR3 in DNA: TGTGCCATCAGTGGGGGACAGGGGGGATACAATGAGCAGTTCTTC. Its protein is CAISGGQGGYNEQFF.

This clonotype was seen more than once but under ten times. The chain uses TRBV4-1 and TRBJ2-3; TRBD2 is a possible D gene (6 bases). CDR1 MGHRA and CDR2 YSYEKL come from the germline V gene. There are 19 residues in the CDR3. Trimming left V 4 bases short and J 3 bases short, with 26 bases between. The CDR3 loop is CASSRDGTHSQSQTDTQYF. The CDR3 region has the DNA TGCGCCAGCAGCCGAGACGGGACTCATAGCCAGTCCCAAACAGATACGCAGTATTTT.

The rearrangement joins TRBV29-1 to TRBJ1-2, with 8 nucleotides matching TRBD1. The CDR3 contains 14 residues. Germline CDR1 SQVTM, CDR2 ANQGSEA. J was trimmed by 4 bases and V by 3 bases; bases with no gene match: 7. The CDR3, as DNA: TGCAGCGTTGACAGGGGGCAAACGTCCTATGGCTACACCTTC. Translating gives CSVDRGQTSYGYTF. Using reference TRBV29-1 and TRBJ1-2 for the parts outside the CDR3, the full variable domain is SAVISQKPSRDICQRGTSLTIQCQVDSQVTMMFWYRQQPGQSLTLIATANQGSEATYESGFVIDKFPISRPNLTFSTLTVSNMSPEDSSIYLCSVDRGQTSYGYTFGSGTRLTVV.

This clonotype occurred once. V is TRBV7-2 and J is TRBJ1-4; possibly TRBD1 for D (5 bases). This CDR3 has 12 amino acids. Trimming took off 7 bases at V and 8 bases at J, with 11 bases between the two ends. The germline gives CDR1 SGHTA, CDR2 FQGNSA. The CDR3 loop is CASTSWGEKLFF. The CDR3 DNA is TGTGCCAGCACCTCCTGGGGGGAAAAACTGTTTTTT.

The chain combines TRBV5-6 with TRBJ2-7; D is uncertain. The V end lost 0 bases, the J end lost 5 bases, and 12 bases lay between the germline ends. Germline lookup yields CDR1 SGHDT and CDR2 YYEEEE. The CDR3 is 14 amino acids. The DNA for the CDR3 is TGTGCCAGCAGCTTGGACGACGGCCAGGACGAGCAGTACTTC. This sequence encodes CASSLDDGQDEQYF.